This T cell receptor (beta chain) came from a study of cytomegalovirus exposure and HLA in healthy donors. Vbeta (60) and Jbeta (13) primers were used in the PCR. Clones were sequenced by immunoSEQ multiplex PCR, and TCRdb holds only the in-frame ones, with some missing. The data show 95,000 to 150,000 clones, with roughly four fifths seen just once and approximately 6.5% held by the top ten. Germline CDR1 reads LGHNA; CDR2 reads YSLEER. J lost 4 bases, V lost 4 bases, and 7 bases had no gene match. This CDR3 contains 15 residues. Specimen: PBMCs. This chain uses TRBV4-3 with TRBJ1-2; 9 nucleotides align to TRBD1. This clonotype originated in a woman aged 40 to 50 in good health and CMV-seronegative. The CDR3 here is CASSPEQGAVYGYTF. The CDR3 DNA follows: TGCGCCAGCAGCCCGGAACAGGGGGCGGTCTATGGCTACACCTTC.